The 31 T cell receptor beta chains below all came from one sample that was sequenced in a study of technical replicates of blood from several donors. Repertoires were generated with immunoSEQ multiplex PCR, while TCRdb's copy carries only in-frame clones and drops some. The sample lists 85,000 to 100,000 clones; 95% were seen once. What was sequenced was T cells isolated from PBMCs. The receptors were gathered from a human donor in good health.

The chain has TRBV27 and TRBJ1-2; 7 bases match TRBD1. Trimming cost V 5 bases and J 7 bases; bases outside gene matches: 16. Germline CDR1 reads MNHEY; CDR2 reads SMNVEV (reference sequence). The CDR3 spans 16 residues. The CDR3 loop is CASSPRQGGAPGGYTF. The CDR3, as DNA: TGTGCCAGCAGTCCCCGACAGGGTGGCGCTCCCGGTGGCTACACCTTC.

On this clone itself: Within the sample, other DNA sequences also encode this same CDR3. The V gene is TRBV15, the J gene TRBJ1-5, with D possibly matching TRBD1 (5 bases). The CDR3 sequence is 14 residues long. Per the germline V gene, CDR1 is LNHNV and CDR2 is YYDKDF (reference sequence). Trimming removed 0 bases at V and 4 bases at J, with 7 bases between. As DNA, the CDR3 is TGTGCCACCAGCAGAGATCGGGGGAATCAGCCCCAGCATTTT. Translating it yields CATSRDRGNQPQHF. The entire variable domain, with the rest obtained from reference TRBV15 and TRBJ1-5, is as follows: DAMVIQNPRYQVTQFGKPVTLSCSQTLNHNVMYWYQQKSSQAPKLLFHYYDKDFNNEADTPDNFQSRRPNTSFCFLDIRSPGLGDTAMYLCATSRDRGNQPQHFGDGTRLSIL.

This clone has a single count. The gene calls are TRBV15 and TRBJ2-7, with 9 nucleotides matching TRBD2. Germline loops: CDR1 LNHNV, CDR2 YYDKDF (reference sequence). The CDR3 spans 16 residues. Trimming cost V 2 bases and J 0 bases; bases outside gene matches: 5. CDR3 coding DNA: TGTGCCACCAGCAGAACTAGACTAGCGGACTCCTACGAGCAGTACTTC. Amino acid sequence: CATSRTRLADSYEQYF.

The chain employs TRBV4-1 and TRBJ2-1; 11 nucleotides align to TRBD2. Trimming cost V 4 bases and J 0 bases; bases outside gene matches: 5. Germline CDR1 is MGHRA and CDR2 is YSYEKL. This CDR3 region has 17 residues. The CDR3 is CASSPFSGGASYNEQFF. As DNA, the CDR3 is TGCGCCAGCAGCCCCTTTAGCGGGGGGGCCTCCTACAATGAGCAGTTCTTC.

The chain carries TRBV19 and TRBJ1-2; D perhaps matches TRBD1 (5 bases). Trimming took 6 bases from V and 5 from J, leaving 22 bases between them. The germline CDR1 and CDR2 sequences are LNHDA and SQIVND (reference sequence). This CDR3 region has 16 residues. CDR3 sequence (DNA): TGTGCCAGTAGAAAGCAGGGTATAGTGGATAATTATGGCTACACCTTC. It codes for CASRKQGIVDNYGYTF.

The chain combines TRBV28 with TRBJ1-2; D is undetermined. The CDR3 is 13 amino acids. Per the germline V gene, CDR1 is MDHEN and CDR2 is SYDVKM. V lost 8 bases to trimming and J lost 6 bases, with 16 bases between them. As DNA, the CDR3 is TGTGCCAGCGGTGAGGGTTTAAGTGATGGCTACACCTTC. Amino acids: CASGEGLSDGYTF.

The genes are TRBV5-4 and TRBJ2-3; 7 bases are shared with TRBD2. This CDR3 has 16 amino acids. The germline gives CDR1 SGHNT, CDR2 YYREEE (reference sequence). The V and J ends lost 2 bases and 0 bases, in that order; junction bases with no gene match: 6. The CDR3 bases are TGTGCCAGCAGCTTAGCGGGGCAGGGTAGCACAGATACGCAGTATTTT. This encodes CASSLAGQGSTDTQYF.

This sequence joins TRBV21-1 and TRBJ1-5; the D call in the table, TRBD1, was not verified against the DNA. TRBV21-1 counts as a pseudogene. The CDR3 contains 19 residues. Here the CDR3 DNA reads TGTGCCAGCAGCAAAGGGGGGACAGGGGGGCTCCGTAGCAATCAGCCCCAGCATTTT. As protein: CASSKGGTGGLRSNQPQHF.

This chain uses TRBV14 with TRBJ2-7; 8 bases fit TRBD1. Germline V CDR1 and CDR2: SGHDN, FVKESK. The V gene end was trimmed by 4 bases and the J gene end by 0 bases; junction bases not matched to a gene: 8. This CDR3 is built from 16 residues. CDR3 nucleotides: TGTGCCAGCAGCCGACTTCCGGGGACAGGCTCCTACGAGCAGTACTTC. It encodes CASSRLPGTGSYEQYF.

The rearrangement uses TRBV27 and TRBJ2-7; TRBD1 might be the D (5 bases). CDR1 and CDR2 from the germline V gene are MNHEY and SMNVEV (reference sequence). V was shortened by 5 bases and J by 3 bases, with 14 bases between the two germline ends. The CDR3 contains 14 residues. CDR3 in DNA: TGTGCCAGCAGTCGAGTCAGGGTAGACTACGAGCAGTACTTC. The encoded protein is CASSRVRVDYEQYF.

This chain connects TRBV2 to TRBJ2-3, with TRBD2 identical over 8 bases. CDR1 is SNHLY, CDR2 FYNNEI, per germline. The V gene end was trimmed by 6 bases and the J gene end by 2 bases; junction bases not matched to a gene: 4. The CDR3 consists of 14 residues. The CDR3: CASRGLVVTDTQYF. In nucleotides, the CDR3 is TGTGCCAGCAGGGGACTAGTGGTCACAGATACGCAGTATTTT.

Details on this clone: A junction boundary mismatches the germline segment, possibly from a read error. At the DNA level, this CDR3 is encoded by other sequences in the same sample as well. This chain joins TRBV6-5 and TRBJ2-7; TRBD1 aligns across 7 bases. CDR3 size: 14 residues. Per the germline V gene, CDR1 is MNHEY and CDR2 is SVGAGI. The CDR3 DNA reads TGCGCCAGCAGTTATTACCGGGACAGTTACGAGCAGTACTTC. This codes for CASSYYRDSYEQYF.

The DNA of the CDR3 is TGCGCCAGCAGCTTGGGGGTGCAAAAAGGGCCGGGGTACGAGCAGTACTTC. It is translated as CASSLGVQKGPGYEQYF. The V call is TRBV5-1, the J call TRBJ2-7, with a tentative D call TRBD2 (5 bases). CDR1 and CDR2 (germline): SGHRS, YFSETQ. The germline V and J ends were trimmed by 0 bases and 4 bases, with 20 bases remaining between them. This CDR3 is 17 amino acids long.

The rearrangement links TRBV7-2 to TRBJ1-2; TRBD1 agrees at 8 bases. Looked up from germline, CDR1 is SGHTA and CDR2 is FQGNSA. The V and J ends lost 3 bases and 4 bases, in that order; junction bases with no gene match: 4. This CDR3 has 14 amino acids. The CDR3 bases are TGTGCCAGCAGCTTCACAGGGGGAGGCTATGGCTACACCTTC. It encodes CASSFTGGGYGYTF.

The chain links TRBV7-9 to TRBJ2-4, with unresolved D. The CDR3 covers 12 residues. Trimming left V 3 bases short and J 15 bases short, with 15 bases between. Germline V gene sequence: CDR1 SEHNR, CDR2 FQNEAQ (reference sequence). The CDR3 bases are TGTGCCAGCAGCTTGGAGTCTTCCCTAATGTACTTC. Its translation: CASSLESSLMYF. The complete variable domain, with remaining parts taken from reference TRBV7-9 and TRBJ2-4, reads DTGVSQNPRHKITKRGQNVTFRCDPISEHNRLYWYRQTLGQGPEFLTYFQNEAQLEKSRLLSDRFSAERPKGSFSTLEIQRTEQGDSAMYLCASSLESSLMYFGAGTRLSVL.

The rearrangement uses TRBV28 and TRBJ1-5; D not certain. Looked up from germline, CDR1 is MDHEN and CDR2 is SYDVKM. V dropped 2 bases and J dropped 1 base, with 9 bases sitting between them. CDR3 size: 15 residues. Written as DNA, the CDR3 is TGTGCCAGCAGTTTAGGGCCCCGGAGCAATCAGCCCCAGCATTTT. Protein product: CASSLGPRSNQPQHF.

This clone was seen only once. The chain carries TRBV28 and TRBJ2-5; TRBD1 matches at 9 bases. This CDR3 has 16 residues. Trimming removed 7 bases from V and 1 base from J; junction bases left unmatched: 10. Germline assignment: CDR1 MDHEN and CDR2 SYDVKM. This CDR3 reads CASTSLLQGAQETQYF. Here the CDR3 DNA reads TGTGCCAGCACTTCACTCTTACAGGGGGCCCAAGAGACCCAGTACTTC. The entire variable domain, with the rest obtained from reference TRBV28 and TRBJ2-5, is as follows: DVKVTQSSRYLVKRTGEKVFLECVQDMDHENMFWYRQDPGLGLRLIYFSYDVKMKEKGDIPEGYSVSREKKERFSLILESASTNQTSMYLCASTSLLQGAQETQYFGPGTRLLVL.

V is TRBV7-8 and J is TRBJ2-7; D unclear. The CDR3 runs 13 residues. Germline V lookup: CDR1 SGHVS, CDR2 FQNEAQ. Deletions cut 11 bases from V and 7 bases from J, with 21 bases between. CDR3 sequence: CASSEERFNEQYF. The CDR3 nucleotides are TGTGCCTCGTCCGAGGAGAGGTTTAATGAGCAGTACTTC. Full variable domain (outside the CDR3, taken from reference TRBV7-8 and TRBJ2-7): GAGVSQSPRYKVAKRGQDVALRCDPISGHVSLFWYQQALGQGPEFLTYFQNEAQLDKSGLPSDRFFAERPEGSVSTLKIQRTQQEDSAVYLCASSEERFNEQYFGPGTRLTVT.

The V gene is TRBV6-6, the J gene TRBJ2-7, with D maybe TRBD2 (5 bases). This CDR3 is built from 12 residues. Germline assignment: CDR1 MNHNY and CDR2 SVGAGI (reference sequence). The germline V and J ends were trimmed by 0 bases and 6 bases, with 6 bases remaining between them. CDR3 sequence reads: CASSYSGVEQYF. CDR3 coding DNA: TGTGCCAGCAGTTACTCCGGGGTCGAGCAGTACTTC.

This clone was observed a single time. Here the CDR3 DNA reads TGTGCCAGCAGGAGGGGGGGGTACGAGCAGTACTTC. Residues: CASRRGGYEQYF. This chain uses TRBV28 with TRBJ2-7; tentative D call: TRBD2 (7 bases). The ends were cut back, 6 bases at V and 4 bases at J, with 10 bases in the middle. The CDR3 spans 12 residues. Germline values: CDR1 MDHEN, CDR2 SYDVKM.

The genes are TRBV6-5 and TRBJ2-1, with D possibly matching TRBD1 (5 bases). Germline CDR1 and CDR2: MNHEY and SVGAGI. Between the trimmed V and J ends, which lost 6 bases and 4 bases, there was a span of 13 bases. The length of the CDR3 is 14 residues. CDR3: CASRHGDRYNEQFF. The CDR3 DNA follows: TGTGCCAGCAGACACGGCGACAGATACAATGAGCAGTTCTTC.

The chain couples TRBV30 to TRBJ1-1; D remains ambiguous. With 5 bases removed from V and 4 bases from J, the gap between germline ends came to 11 bases. Per germline, CDR1 GTSNPN and CDR2 SVGIG (reference sequence). The CDR3 sequence is 12 residues long. The CDR3 loop reads CAWGDQPTEAFF. CDR3 nucleotide sequence: TGTGCCTGGGGAGACCAACCCACTGAAGCTTTCTTT.

The chain recombines TRBV11-2 with TRBJ2-3, with 15 bases lining up with TRBD2. The CDR3 is made up of 20 amino acids. J gave up 3 bases and V 0 bases, and 10 bases lay outside the gene matches. The V gene's germline CDR1 is SGHAT and CDR2 FQNNGV. CDR3 residues: CASSLEWGLAGGIRTDTQYF. In DNA form, the CDR3 reads TGTGCCAGCAGCTTAGAGTGGGGACTAGCGGGAGGAATTAGGACAGATACGCAGTATTTT.

This clone has just a few counts. In DNA form, the CDR3 reads TGTGCCAGCAGCCAGGGTTCGATGAACACTGAAGCTTTCTTT. This translates into CASSQGSMNTEAFF. V is TRBV9 and J is TRBJ1-1, with a weak D call TRBD1 (5 bases). Germline V gene sequence: CDR1 SGDLS, CDR2 YYNGEE. The CDR3 totals 14 residues. Trimming took 4 bases from V and 0 from J, leaving 10 bases between them.

This clone was seen once. This sequence joins TRBV15 and TRBJ2-7; 13 bases match TRBD2. The J segment lost 6 bases and the V segment lost 4 bases, leaving 15 bases of the junction unmatched. The CDR3 length is 18 residues. Germline V gene lookup returns CDR1 LNHNV and CDR2 YYDKDF (reference sequence). The CDR3 DNA reads as TGTGCCACCAGCACCAGAAGGACTAGCGGGGGACTCACGGCCGAGCAGTACTTC. It translates to CATSTRRTSGGLTAEQYF. Full variable domain (missing parts from reference TRBV15 and TRBJ2-7): DAMVIQNPRYQVTQFGKPVTLSCSQTLNHNVMYWYQQKSSQAPKLLFHYYDKDFNNEADTPDNFQSRRPNTSFCFLDIRSPGLGDTAMYLCATSTRRTSGGLTAEQYFGPGTRLTVT.

The rearrangement uses TRBV5-1 and TRBJ2-7; a weak D match, TRBD2 (6 bases). The germline V gene encodes CDR1 SGHRS and CDR2 YFSETQ. This CDR3 has 14 residues. Between the trimmed V and J ends, which lost 0 bases and 7 bases, there was a span of 14 bases. As DNA, the CDR3 is TGCGCCAGCAGCTTGGGGGACTGGACGGGAGAGCAGTACTTC. It yields the protein CASSLGDWTGEQYF.

This chain joins TRBV9 and TRBJ1-2, with D uncertain. The CDR3 is made up of 13 amino acids. V gave up 4 bases and J gave up 1 base, with 8 bases separating them. The germline V gene has CDR1 SGDLS and CDR2 YYNGEE. CDR3 loop: CASSSGFNYGYTF. In nucleotides, the CDR3 is TGTGCCAGCAGCTCGGGATTTAACTATGGCTACACCTTC.

The chain combines TRBV5-1 with TRBJ2-5, with D unresolved. CDR1 and CDR2 (germline): SGHRS, YFSETQ. The CDR3 is 12 amino acids. The ends were cut back, 2 bases at V and 5 bases at J, with 7 bases in the middle. DNA of the CDR3: TGCGCCAGCAGCTTTTTCGGGGAGACCCAGTACTTC. It encodes CASSFFGETQYF.

The CDR3 DNA is TGCGCCAGCAGTGAATCCGGGACAGGGAATGGAGAGACCCAGTACTTC. Residues: CASSESGTGNGETQYF. This rearrangement joins TRBV10-1 to TRBJ2-5; 9 bases agree with TRBD1. Germline CDR1 and CDR2: WNHNN and SYGVQD (reference sequence). V was clipped by 3 bases and J by 4 bases; unmatched bases: 9. This CDR3 spans 16 amino acids.

V and J are TRBV29-1 and TRBJ2-3; D not certain. Germline V CDR1 and CDR2: SQVTM, ANQGSEA. The CDR3 runs 10 residues. Trimming took 4 bases from V and 8 from J, leaving 7 bases between them. The CDR3 reads CSVVLSTQYF. As DNA, the CDR3 is TGCAGCGTTGTTCTAAGTACGCAGTATTTT.

J is TRBJ2-7 and V is TRBV5-3, with D possibly matching TRBD2 (6 bases). TRBV5-3 is placed among ORFs of uncertain function. The CDR3 has 12 residues. The germline V and J ends were trimmed by 4 bases and 2 bases, with 7 bases remaining between them. The CDR3 DNA sequence: TGTGCCAGAAGCAGACTAGCCTACGAGCAGTACTTC. This gives the protein CARSRLAYEQYF.